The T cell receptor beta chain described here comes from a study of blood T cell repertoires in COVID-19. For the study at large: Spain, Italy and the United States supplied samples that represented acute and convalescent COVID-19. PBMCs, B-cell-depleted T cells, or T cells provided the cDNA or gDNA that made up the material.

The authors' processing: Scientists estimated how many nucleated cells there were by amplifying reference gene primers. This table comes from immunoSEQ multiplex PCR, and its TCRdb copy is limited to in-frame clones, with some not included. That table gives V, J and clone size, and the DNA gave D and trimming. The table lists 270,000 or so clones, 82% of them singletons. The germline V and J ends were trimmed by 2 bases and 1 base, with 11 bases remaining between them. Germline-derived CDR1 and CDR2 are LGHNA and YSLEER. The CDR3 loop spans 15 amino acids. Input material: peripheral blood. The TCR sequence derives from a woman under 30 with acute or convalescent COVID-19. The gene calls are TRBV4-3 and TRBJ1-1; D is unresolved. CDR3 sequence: CASSQNRLGNTEAFF. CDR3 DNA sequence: TGCGCCAGCAGCCAAAATCGACTGGGGAACACTGAAGCTTTCTTT.